A selection of T cell receptor beta chains follows, all from one sample in a study of vaccination and CD4 T cells after COVID-19. TCRdb passed the PCR reads through MiXCR, listing each CDR3 protein once. The sample holds some 3,200 distinct CDR3 sequences; over 70% are singletons and the top ten take over 25%. No antigen has been assigned to these receptors. Sequencing was performed on CD4+ T cells from blood, cultured in vitro. Source of these receptors: a human donor who had recovered from COVID-19. Both conserved end residues are part of each CDR3. Each record gives: J gene, D gene, clone size, V gene, CDR3 protein, CDR3 DNA. A D gene is named only where the DNA matches it firmly. Size values are once, few and many counts, or a class for expanded clones, and some rows have none.

J gene: TRBJ1-5
D gene: NA
clone size: NA
V gene: TRBV7-9
CDR3 protein: CASSLDGYQPQHF
CDR3 DNA: TGTGCCAGCAGCTTAGATGGATATCAGCCCCAGCATTTT

J gene: TRBJ2-2
D gene: TRBD2
clone size: NA
V gene: TRBV7-3
CDR3 protein: CASTAGGANTGELFF
CDR3 DNA: TGTGCCAGCACCGCGGGGGGGGCCAACACCGGGGAGCTGTTTTTT

J gene: TRBJ2-3
D gene: NA
clone size: once
V gene: TRBV19
CDR3 protein: CASSTHPGRTDTQYF
CDR3 DNA: TGTGCCAGTAGTACCCACCCGGGACGGACAGATACGCAGTATTTT

J gene: TRBJ2-7
D gene: TRBD1
clone size: NA
V gene: TRBV6-1
CDR3 protein: CASSRGGQGAYEQYF
CDR3 DNA: TGTGCCAGCAGCCGTGGGGGACAGGGGGCCTACGAGCAGTACTTC

J gene: TRBJ1-2
D gene: TRBD1
clone size: large
V gene: TRBV6-1
CDR3 protein: CASSSLRGFNDYGYTF
CDR3 DNA: TGTGCCAGCAGCTCTCTCAGGGGGTTCAATGACTATGGCTACACCTTC

J gene: TRBJ1-6
D gene: TRBD1
clone size: NA
V gene: TRBV25-1
CDR3 protein: CASTSTGWDNSPLHF
CDR3 DNA: TGTGCCAGCACCTCGACAGGGTGGGATAATTCACCCCTCCACTTT

J gene: TRBJ1-1
D gene: NA
clone size: once
V gene: TRBV19
CDR3 protein: CASSEHGVNTEAFF
CDR3 DNA: TGTGCCAGTAGTGAGCACGGGGTAAACACTGAAGCTTTCTTT

J gene: TRBJ1-2
D gene: NA
clone size: NA
V gene: TRBV20-1
CDR3 protein: CSAPRGSYGYTF
CDR3 DNA: TGCAGTGCTCCAAGGGGGTCCTATGGCTACACCTTC

J gene: TRBJ2-7
D gene: NA
clone size: NA
V gene: TRBV5-4
CDR3 protein: CASSRLVAEQYF
CDR3 DNA: TGTGCCAGCAGCCGCCTAGTTGCCGAGCAGTACTTC

J gene: TRBJ1-2
D gene: NA
clone size: NA
V gene: TRBV6-5
CDR3 protein: CASSYTGLGGGYTF
CDR3 DNA: TGTGCCAGCAGTTACACGGGGCTGGGAGGTGGCTACACCTTC

J gene: TRBJ1-2
D gene: TRBD1
clone size: NA
V gene: TRBV5-1
CDR3 protein: CASSFPRDRGAGGESNYGYTF
CDR3 DNA: TGCGCCAGCAGCTTCCCCCGGGACAGGGGCGCCGGAGGCGAGTCTAACTATGGCTACACCTTC

J gene: TRBJ1-2
D gene: NA
clone size: NA
V gene: TRBV15
CDR3 protein: CATSRLIDTSYGYTF
CDR3 DNA: TGTGCCACCAGCAGACTAATAGACACCTCGTATGGCTACACCTTC

J gene: TRBJ1-2
D gene: NA
clone size: NA
V gene: TRBV15
CDR3 protein: CATSRRSAGYGYTF
CDR3 DNA: TGTGCCACCAGCAGGCGGTCTGCGGGCTATGGCTACACCTTC

J gene: TRBJ1-5
D gene: TRBD1
clone size: NA
V gene: TRBV6-5
CDR3 protein: CASSLTGNQPQHF
CDR3 DNA: TGTGCCAGCAGTTTGACAGGGAATCAGCCCCAGCATTTT

J gene: TRBJ1-1
D gene: NA
clone size: NA
V gene: TRBV6-1
CDR3 protein: CASRTQGRGTEAFF
CDR3 DNA: TGTGCCAGCAGGACCCAGGGGAGGGGCACTGAAGCTTTCTTT

J gene: TRBJ2-5
D gene: TRBD2
clone size: NA
V gene: TRBV6-2/TRBV6-3
CDR3 protein: CASSYQRGHQETQYF
CDR3 DNA: TGTGCCAGCAGTTACCAGCGGGGGCACCAAGAGACCCAGTACTTC

J gene: TRBJ2-7
D gene: NA
clone size: NA
V gene: TRBV27
CDR3 protein: CASSLSHFPTAFTQYEQYF
CDR3 DNA: TGTGCCAGCAGTTTATCCCATTTTCCGACAGCCTTCACCCAATACGAGCAGTACTTC

J gene: TRBJ2-3
D gene: NA
clone size: NA
V gene: TRBV10-3
CDR3 protein: CAIGGQGSTDTQYF
CDR3 DNA: TGTGCCATCGGTGGGCAGGGGAGCACAGATACGCAGTATTTT

J gene: TRBJ1-4
D gene: TRBD1
clone size: NA
V gene: TRBV27
CDR3 protein: CASKSTGREEKLFF
CDR3 DNA: TGTGCCAGCAAATCGACAGGGAGGGAGGAAAAACTGTTTTTT

J gene: TRBJ1-5
D gene: TRBD1
clone size: NA
V gene: TRBV7-9
CDR3 protein: CASSRDRGVGNQPQHF
CDR3 DNA: TGTGCCAGCAGCCGGGACAGGGGGGTTGGCAATCAGCCCCAGCATTTT

J gene: TRBJ2-3
D gene: TRBD2
clone size: few
V gene: TRBV20-1
CDR3 protein: CSAKNSGGAMDTQYF
CDR3 DNA: TGCAGTGCTAAAAATAGCGGGGGGGCCATGGATACGCAGTATTTT

J gene: TRBJ1-1
D gene: NA
clone size: NA
V gene: TRBV20-1
CDR3 protein: CSASGAGNTEAFF
CDR3 DNA: TGCAGTGCTAGTGGGGCAGGGAACACTGAAGCTTTCTTT

J gene: TRBJ1-2
D gene: TRBD1
clone size: NA
V gene: TRBV20-1
CDR3 protein: CSATLYPQGQERYGYTF
CDR3 DNA: TGCAGTGCTACCCTCTATCCCCAAGGACAGGAACGCTATGGCTACACCTTC

J gene: TRBJ1-6
D gene: NA
clone size: NA
V gene: TRBV7-9
CDR3 protein: CASSRDYSPLHF
CDR3 DNA: TGTGCCAGCAGCCGTGACTATTCACCCCTCCACTTT

J gene: TRBJ2-7
D gene: NA
clone size: NA
V gene: TRBV20-1
CDR3 protein: CSARDPRTYEQYF
CDR3 DNA: TGCAGTGCTAGAGACCCCCGCACCTACGAGCAGTACTTC

J gene: TRBJ1-2
D gene: NA
clone size: NA
V gene: TRBV19
CDR3 protein: CASSISRSYYGYTF
CDR3 DNA: TGTGCCAGTAGTATTTCACGGAGCTACTATGGCTACACCTTC

J gene: TRBJ1-2
D gene: NA
clone size: once
V gene: TRBV20-1
CDR3 protein: CSAPGSNYEPSNYGYTF
CDR3 DNA: TGCAGTGCCCCAGGGTCGAACTATGAGCCGAGCAACTATGGCTACACCTTC

J gene: TRBJ1-1
D gene: NA
clone size: NA
V gene: TRBV7-8
CDR3 protein: CASSFRRGENTEAFF
CDR3 DNA: TGTGCCAGCAGCTTCCGGAGAGGGGAGAACACTGAAGCTTTCTTT

J gene: TRBJ1-5
D gene: NA
clone size: NA
V gene: TRBV2
CDR3 protein: CASSEEVQPQHF
CDR3 DNA: TGTGCCAGCAGTGAAGAGGTTCAGCCCCAGCATTTT

J gene: TRBJ1-4
D gene: NA
clone size: once
V gene: TRBV30
CDR3 protein: CAGDYGKLFF
CDR3 DNA: TGTGCCGGAGATTATGGGAAACTGTTTTTT

J gene: TRBJ1-5
D gene: TRBD1
clone size: once
V gene: TRBV3-1
CDR3 protein: CASGQGIEGPQHF
CDR3 DNA: TGTGCCAGCGGACAGGGAATCGAAGGGCCCCAGCATTTT

J gene: TRBJ1-5
D gene: NA
clone size: NA
V gene: TRBV15
CDR3 protein: CATSRSGHSSRYSNQPQHF
CDR3 DNA: TGTGCCACCAGCAGATCGGGTCATTCGAGCAGGTATAGCAATCAGCCCCAGCATTTT

J gene: TRBJ2-7
D gene: TRBD1
clone size: NA
V gene: TRBV12-3/TRBV12-4
CDR3 protein: CASREGAREQYF
CDR3 DNA: TGTGCTTCCCGTGAGGGGGCTAGAGAGCAGTACTTC

J gene: TRBJ1-2
D gene: NA
clone size: NA
V gene: TRBV7-2
CDR3 protein: CASSLIGRSLTF
CDR3 DNA: TGTGCCAGCAGCTTGATCGGACGGTCTCTCACCTTC

J gene: TRBJ2-3
D gene: NA
clone size: NA
V gene: TRBV7-2
CDR3 protein: CASSLGSKGTQYF
CDR3 DNA: TGTGCCAGCAGCTTAGGGTCCAAGGGTACGCAGTATTTT

J gene: TRBJ1-2
D gene: NA
clone size: NA
V gene: TRBV12-3/TRBV12-4
CDR3 protein: CASSPLGIYGYTF
CDR3 DNA: TGTGCCAGCAGTCCCCTCGGGATCTATGGCTACACCTTC

J gene: TRBJ2-2
D gene: TRBD1
clone size: NA
V gene: TRBV7-9
CDR3 protein: CASSPTDRVGTGELFF
CDR3 DNA: TGTGCCAGCAGCCCGACGGACAGGGTGGGCACCGGGGAGCTGTTTTTT

J gene: TRBJ2-1
D gene: TRBD2
clone size: NA
V gene: TRBV2
CDR3 protein: CASSVGGTYNEQFF
CDR3 DNA: TGTGCCAGCAGTGTCGGGGGGACGTACAATGAGCAGTTCTTC

J gene: TRBJ2-5
D gene: NA
clone size: NA
V gene: TRBV7-2
CDR3 protein: CASSLVYQETQYF
CDR3 DNA: TGTGCCAGCAGCTTAGTGTATCAAGAGACCCAGTACTTC

J gene: TRBJ2-3
D gene: TRBD2
clone size: NA
V gene: TRBV7-3
CDR3 protein: CASSLIAGAGGRTDTQYF
CDR3 DNA: TGTGCCAGCAGCTTAATCGCGGGAGCGGGGGGGCGCACAGATACGCAGTATTTT

J gene: TRBJ2-6
D gene: NA
clone size: large
V gene: TRBV18
CDR3 protein: CASSPPDSGANVLTF
CDR3 DNA: TGTGCCAGCTCACCACCGGACTCTGGGGCCAACGTCCTGACTTTC

J gene: TRBJ2-7
D gene: NA
clone size: NA
V gene: TRBV2
CDR3 protein: CASSPGQLYEQYF
CDR3 DNA: TGTGCCAGCAGTCCCGGACAGCTCTACGAGCAGTACTTC

J gene: TRBJ2-2
D gene: NA
clone size: NA
V gene: TRBV27
CDR3 protein: CASSRDKNTGELFF
CDR3 DNA: TGTGCCAGCAGTCGGGACAAGAACACCGGGGAGCTGTTTTTT

J gene: TRBJ1-1
D gene: NA
clone size: NA
V gene: TRBV7-8
CDR3 protein: CASSPREGGGTEAFF
CDR3 DNA: TGTGCCAGCAGCCCGAGAGAGGGGGGAGGCACTGAAGCTTTCTTT

J gene: TRBJ1-2
D gene: NA
clone size: NA
V gene: TRBV6-1
CDR3 protein: CASTHIREGDGYTF
CDR3 DNA: TGTGCCAGCACCCACATCAGAGAGGGGGATGGCTACACCTTC

J gene: TRBJ1-3
D gene: NA
clone size: once
V gene: TRBV19
CDR3 protein: CASSTPRTSGNTIYF
CDR3 DNA: TGTGCCAGTAGTACCCCACGGACAAGTGGAAACACCATATATTTT

J gene: TRBJ1-2
D gene: NA
clone size: few
V gene: TRBV7-9
CDR3 protein: CASSPAQRTYEGYTF
CDR3 DNA: TGTGCCAGCAGTCCAGCGCAGCGGACGTACGAAGGCTACACCTTC

J gene: TRBJ1-1
D gene: NA
clone size: NA
V gene: TRBV19
CDR3 protein: CASNRRGSTEAFF
CDR3 DNA: TGTGCCAGTAATCGGAGGGGGAGCACTGAAGCTTTCTTT

J gene: TRBJ2-3
D gene: NA
clone size: NA
V gene: TRBV7-3
CDR3 protein: CASSRDFIADTQYF
CDR3 DNA: TGTGCCAGCAGCAGGGACTTTATAGCAGATACGCAGTATTTT

J gene: TRBJ1-5
D gene: NA
clone size: NA
V gene: TRBV6-1
CDR3 protein: CATGDISGYSNQPQHF
CDR3 DNA: TGTGCCACCGGGGACATCTCAGGATACAGCAATCAGCCCCAGCATTTT